These T cell receptor beta chains were read from a single sample in a study of blood T cell repertoires in COVID-19. Sequencing used immunoSEQ multiplex PCR; TCRdb keeps in-frame clones, though not all of them. This table has fewer than 250,000 clones, more than 80% appearing once. The sequenced material came from peripheral blood. The receptor set was obtained from a human donor in a cohort sampled during active COVID-19. CDR3s include the opening cysteine and the closing phenylalanine or tryptophan. The D gene is left open where the match is weak. Size tells how often a clone was seen (once, few, many) or the class of an expanded clone, and some rows leave it out.

j_gene: TRBJ2-2
v_gene: TRBV7-3
abundance: -
d_gene: -
CDR3aa: CASSSGSTGELFF
CDR3nt: TGTGCCAGCAGCTCCGGGTCCACCGGGGAGCTGTTTTTT

j_gene: TRBJ1-5
v_gene: TRBV6-5
abundance: -
d_gene: -
CDR3aa: CASSSFTRGGNQPQHF
CDR3nt: TGTGCCAGCAGTTCCTTTACCAGGGGAGGCAATCAGCCCCAGCATTTT

j_gene: TRBJ2-3
v_gene: TRBV5-1
abundance: -
d_gene: -
CDR3aa: CASSLGGVTDTQYF
CDR3nt: TGCGCCAGCAGCTTGGGTGGAGTCACAGATACGCAGTATTTT

j_gene: TRBJ2-7
v_gene: TRBV19
abundance: -
d_gene: TRBD1
CDR3aa: CASSINRGAYEQYF
CDR3nt: TGTGCCAGTAGTATTAACAGGGGAGCCTACGAGCAGTACTTC

j_gene: TRBJ2-1
v_gene: TRBV24-1
abundance: once
d_gene: -
CDR3aa: CATSDSGTFTRSEQFF
CDR3nt: TGTGCCACCAGTGACTCCGGGACTTTCACCAGGAGTGAGCAGTTCTTC

j_gene: TRBJ1-6
v_gene: TRBV9
abundance: -
d_gene: TRBD1
CDR3aa: CASSGDRASYNSPLHF
CDR3nt: TGTGCCAGCAGTGGGGACAGGGCCTCCTATAATTCACCCCTCCACTTT

j_gene: TRBJ2-3
v_gene: TRBV27
abundance: -
d_gene: -
CDR3aa: CASSFGGSTDTQYF
CDR3nt: TGTGCCAGCAGTTTTGGGGGGAGCACAGATACGCAGTATTTT

j_gene: TRBJ2-7
v_gene: TRBV7-2
abundance: -
d_gene: TRBD2
CDR3aa: CASSFTDGGGYEQYF
CDR3nt: TGTGCCAGCAGCTTTACCGACGGGGGGGGCTACGAGCAGTACTTC

j_gene: TRBJ1-2
v_gene: TRBV6-6
abundance: -
d_gene: TRBD1
CDR3aa: CASSPEAGGPNYGYTF
CDR3nt: TGTGCCAGCAGCCCAGAAGCAGGGGGTCCTAACTATGGCTACACCTTC

j_gene: TRBJ2-3
v_gene: TRBV7-8
abundance: -
d_gene: TRBD1
CDR3aa: CASSLIGQATDTQYF
CDR3nt: TGTGCCAGCAGCTTAATCGGACAGGCGACAGATACGCAGTATTTT

j_gene: TRBJ1-6
v_gene: TRBV9
abundance: -
d_gene: -
CDR3aa: CASSHDWSSYNSPLHF
CDR3nt: TGTGCCAGCAGCCACGACTGGAGCTCCTATAATTCACCCCTCCACTTT

j_gene: TRBJ2-6
v_gene: TRBV10-3
abundance: -
d_gene: TRBD1
CDR3aa: CAISGQGVGANVLTF
CDR3nt: TGTGCCATCAGTGGACAGGGAGTCGGGGCCAACGTCCTGACTTTC

j_gene: TRBJ1-1
v_gene: TRBV4-1
abundance: few
d_gene: TRBD1
CDR3aa: CASSQERRDRVNTEAFF
CDR3nt: TGCGCCAGCAGCCAAGAGAGAAGGGACAGGGTGAACACTGAAGCTTTCTTT

j_gene: TRBJ2-7
v_gene: TRBV5-1
abundance: -
d_gene: TRBD2
CDR3aa: CASSTSGRALDEQYF
CDR3nt: TGCGCCAGCAGCACTAGCGGGAGGGCCTTAGATGAGCAGTACTTC

j_gene: TRBJ2-2
v_gene: TRBV28
abundance: -
d_gene: -
CDR3aa: CASSIPSEATGELFF
CDR3nt: TGTGCCAGCAGTATCCCTTCGGAGGCCACCGGGGAGCTGTTTTTT

j_gene: TRBJ2-7
v_gene: TRBV6-5
abundance: -
d_gene: -
CDR3aa: CASSSRTSQGYEQYF
CDR3nt: TGTGCCAGCAGTTCTCGGACTAGTCAGGGGTACGAGCAGTACTTC

j_gene: TRBJ1-1
v_gene: TRBV28
abundance: -
d_gene: -
CDR3aa: CASTFQGRRTEAFF
CDR3nt: TGTGCCAGCACCTTCCAGGGGCGCAGGACTGAAGCTTTCTTT

j_gene: TRBJ2-5
v_gene: TRBV19
abundance: -
d_gene: TRBD1
CDR3aa: CASSTGGRETQYF
CDR3nt: TGTGCCAGTAGTACAGGGGGCCGAGAGACCCAGTACTTC

j_gene: TRBJ2-7
v_gene: TRBV14
abundance: once
d_gene: TRBD2
CDR3aa: CASSPPFSGRIYEQYF
CDR3nt: TGTGCCAGCAGCCCCCCGTTTAGCGGGAGGATATACGAGCAGTACTTC

j_gene: TRBJ2-7
v_gene: TRBV4-2
abundance: -
d_gene: TRBD2
CDR3aa: CASSQETSGSTTYTYEQYF
CDR3nt: TGTGCCAGCAGCCAAGAAACCAGCGGGAGCACCACATACACCTACGAGCAGTACTTC

j_gene: TRBJ2-1
v_gene: TRBV27
abundance: -
d_gene: TRBD1
CDR3aa: CASSFTLWDRADNEQFF
CDR3nt: TGTGCCAGCAGTTTCACGTTATGGGACAGGGCTGACAATGAGCAGTTCTTC

j_gene: TRBJ2-3
v_gene: TRBV5-1
abundance: once
d_gene: -
CDR3aa: CASSQGADTQYF
CDR3nt: TGCGCCAGCAGCCAAGGGGCAGATACGCAGTATTTT

j_gene: TRBJ1-3
v_gene: TRBV6-5
abundance: -
d_gene: -
CDR3aa: CASSSQRQSSGNTIYF
CDR3nt: TGTGCCAGCAGTTCCCAGCGACAGAGCTCTGGAAACACCATATATTTT

j_gene: TRBJ1-4
v_gene: TRBV19
abundance: many
d_gene: TRBD1
CDR3aa: CASSQGQGGEKLFF
CDR3nt: TGTGCCAGTAGCCAGGGACAGGGCGGTGAAAAACTGTTTTTT

j_gene: TRBJ2-3
v_gene: TRBV6-1
abundance: once
d_gene: TRBD1
CDR3aa: CASSELPGQRADTQYF
CDR3nt: TGTGCCAGCAGTGAGCTCCCGGGACAGAGGGCAGATACGCAGTATTTT

j_gene: TRBJ1-5
v_gene: TRBV20-1
abundance: -
d_gene: TRBD1
CDR3aa: CSASWGQGRGEPQHF
CDR3nt: TGCAGTGCTAGTTGGGGACAGGGCAGGGGTGAGCCCCAGCATTTT

j_gene: TRBJ2-7
v_gene: TRBV29-1
abundance: -
d_gene: TRBD1
CDR3aa: CSAGTGAYEQYF
CDR3nt: TGCAGCGCCGGGACAGGGGCCTACGAGCAGTACTTC

j_gene: TRBJ2-3
v_gene: TRBV4-1
abundance: -
d_gene: TRBD2
CDR3aa: CASSPGYSGGSTDTQYF
CDR3nt: TGCGCCAGCAGCCCCGGTTATAGCGGGGGGTCAACAGATACGCAGTATTTT

j_gene: TRBJ1-1
v_gene: TRBV5-1
abundance: -
d_gene: -
CDR3aa: CASSLDTRIGTEAFF
CDR3nt: TGCGCCAGCAGCTTGGACACGAGGATCGGCACTGAAGCTTTCTTT

j_gene: TRBJ2-7
v_gene: TRBV5-5
abundance: -
d_gene: -
CDR3aa: CASSLVSPTYEQYF
CDR3nt: TGTGCCAGCAGCTTGGTTAGCCCTACCTACGAGCAGTACTTC

j_gene: TRBJ2-1
v_gene: TRBV7-2
abundance: once
d_gene: TRBD2
CDR3aa: CASSPRWTSGRADEQFF
CDR3nt: TGTGCCAGCAGCCCCAGATGGACTAGCGGGAGGGCCGATGAGCAGTTCTTC

j_gene: TRBJ1-3
v_gene: TRBV24-1
abundance: once
d_gene: -
CDR3aa: CATSDLRDSGNTIYF
CDR3nt: TGTGCCACCAGTGATTTAAGAGACTCTGGAAACACCATATATTTT

j_gene: TRBJ2-7
v_gene: TRBV6-6
abundance: -
d_gene: TRBD2
CDR3aa: CASQISGISYEQYF
CDR3nt: TGTGCCAGTCAGATTAGCGGGATATCCTACGAGCAGTACTTC

j_gene: TRBJ2-1
v_gene: TRBV5-4
abundance: -
d_gene: -
CDR3aa: CAVQDSPYNEQFF
CDR3nt: TGTGCCGTACAGGACAGTCCCTACAATGAGCAGTTCTTC

j_gene: TRBJ2-7
v_gene: TRBV7-9
abundance: -
d_gene: TRBD2
CDR3aa: CASSLDTSGEIDEQYF
CDR3nt: TGTGCCAGCAGCTTAGATACTAGCGGGGAGATCGACGAGCAGTACTTC

j_gene: TRBJ1-3
v_gene: TRBV28
abundance: -
d_gene: -
CDR3aa: CASSEEGNTIYF
CDR3nt: TGTGCCAGCAGCGAGGAAGGAAACACCATATATTTT

j_gene: TRBJ2-2
v_gene: TRBV9
abundance: -
d_gene: -
CDR3aa: CASSVIGVITNTGELFF
CDR3nt: TGTGCCAGCAGCGTAATAGGAGTGATTACGAACACCGGGGAGCTGTTTTTT

j_gene: TRBJ1-6
v_gene: TRBV3-1/TRBV3-2
abundance: -
d_gene: TRBD1
CDR3aa: CASSQEETGFNSPLHF
CDR3nt: TGTGCCAGCAGCCAAGAGGAGACAGGGTTCAATTCACCCCTCCACTTT

j_gene: TRBJ1-1
v_gene: TRBV5-6
abundance: -
d_gene: -
CDR3aa: CASSFGEGWTEAFF
CDR3nt: TGTGCCAGCAGCTTCGGGGAGGGATGGACTGAAGCTTTCTTT

j_gene: TRBJ1-1
v_gene: TRBV9
abundance: -
d_gene: TRBD1
CDR3aa: CASSVGGQGGTEAFF
CDR3nt: TGTGCCAGCAGCGTTGGGGGCCAGGGGGGCACTGAAGCTTTCTTT

j_gene: TRBJ2-2
v_gene: TRBV6-4
abundance: -
d_gene: TRBD2
CDR3aa: CASSPSGINTGELFF
CDR3nt: TGTGCCAGCAGTCCTAGCGGAATAAACACCGGGGAGCTGTTTTTT

j_gene: TRBJ2-7
v_gene: TRBV28
abundance: -
d_gene: TRBD2
CDR3aa: CASNQVAGTYEQYF
CDR3nt: TGTGCCAGCAACCAGGTAGCGGGAACCTACGAGCAGTACTTC

j_gene: TRBJ2-3
v_gene: TRBV18
abundance: -
d_gene: -
CDR3aa: CASSPTESYTDTQYF
CDR3nt: TGTGCCAGCTCACCAACTGAATCCTACACAGATACGCAGTATTTT

j_gene: TRBJ2-3
v_gene: TRBV10-3
abundance: few
d_gene: -
CDR3aa: CAIGSGGPDTQYF
CDR3nt: TGTGCCATCGGCTCGGGGGGCCCAGATACGCAGTATTTT

j_gene: TRBJ2-7
v_gene: TRBV30
abundance: -
d_gene: -
CDR3aa: CAWSLQGTQYF
CDR3nt: TGTGCCTGGAGTTTACAGGGTACACAGTACTTC

j_gene: TRBJ2-7
v_gene: TRBV5-4
abundance: -
d_gene: TRBD2
CDR3aa: CASSPGTRKSSYEQYF
CDR3nt: TGTGCCAGCAGCCCCGGGACTAGGAAGAGCTCCTACGAGCAGTACTTC

j_gene: TRBJ2-3
v_gene: TRBV19
abundance: few
d_gene: -
CDR3aa: CASSIWRGAQYF
CDR3nt: TGTGCCAGTAGTATATGGCGAGGTGCGCAGTATTTT

j_gene: TRBJ2-7
v_gene: TRBV7-9
abundance: -
d_gene: -
CDR3aa: CASSLTPPLGEQYF
CDR3nt: TGTGCCAGCAGCTTAACCCCTCCCCTCGGGGAGCAGTACTTC

j_gene: TRBJ2-1
v_gene: TRBV7-2
abundance: -
d_gene: TRBD2
CDR3aa: CASGPTSGAYNEQFF
CDR3nt: TGTGCCAGCGGACCGACTAGCGGGGCTTACAATGAGCAGTTCTTC